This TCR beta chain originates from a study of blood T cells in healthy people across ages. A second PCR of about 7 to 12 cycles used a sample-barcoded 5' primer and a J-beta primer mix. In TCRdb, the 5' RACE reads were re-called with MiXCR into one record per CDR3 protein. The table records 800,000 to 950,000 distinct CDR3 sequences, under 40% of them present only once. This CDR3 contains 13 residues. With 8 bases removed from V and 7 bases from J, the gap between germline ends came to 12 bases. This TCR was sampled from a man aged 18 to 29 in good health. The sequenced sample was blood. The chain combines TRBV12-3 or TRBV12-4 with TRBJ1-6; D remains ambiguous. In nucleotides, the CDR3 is TGTGCCAGCGGTTCCGCTCGGAATTCACCCCTCCACTTT. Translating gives CASGSARNSPLHF.